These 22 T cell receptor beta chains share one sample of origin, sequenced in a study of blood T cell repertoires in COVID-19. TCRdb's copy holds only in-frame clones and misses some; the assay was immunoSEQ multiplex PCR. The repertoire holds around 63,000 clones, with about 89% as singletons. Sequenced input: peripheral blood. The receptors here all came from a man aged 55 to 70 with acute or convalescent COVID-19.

The CDR3 DNA follows: TGTGCCATCAGTGAGTCTGAGACAGGGCCCTATGGCTACACCTTC. This codes for CAISESETGPYGYTF. This chain links TRBV10-3 with TRBJ1-2; the match to TRBD1 covers 7 bases. The CDR3 is 15 residues long. CDR1 is ENHRY, CDR2 SYGVKD, per germline. V gave up 0 bases and J gave up 4 bases; unmatched junction bases: 5.

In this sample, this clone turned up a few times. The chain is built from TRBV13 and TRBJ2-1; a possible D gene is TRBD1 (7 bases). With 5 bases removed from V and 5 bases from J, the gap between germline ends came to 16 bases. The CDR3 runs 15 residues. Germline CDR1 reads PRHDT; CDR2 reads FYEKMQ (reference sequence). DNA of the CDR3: TGTGCCAGCAGCGGGGGGACAGTTTTAAACAATGAGCAGTTCTTC. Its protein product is CASSGGTVLNNEQFF.

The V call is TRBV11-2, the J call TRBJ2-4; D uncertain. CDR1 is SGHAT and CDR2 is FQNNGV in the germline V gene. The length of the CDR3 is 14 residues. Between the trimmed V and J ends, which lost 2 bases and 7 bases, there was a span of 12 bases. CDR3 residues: CASSLSITRNIQYF. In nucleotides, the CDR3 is TGTGCCAGCAGCTTATCAATCACCAGGAACATTCAGTACTTC.

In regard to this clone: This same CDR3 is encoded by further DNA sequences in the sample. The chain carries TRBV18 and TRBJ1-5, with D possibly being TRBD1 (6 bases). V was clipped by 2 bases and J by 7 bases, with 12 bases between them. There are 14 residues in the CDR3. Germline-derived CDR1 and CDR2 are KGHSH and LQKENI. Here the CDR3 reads CASSPGQGRQPQHF. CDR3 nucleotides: TGTGCCAGCTCACCAGGGCAGGGGAGACAGCCCCAGCATTTT.

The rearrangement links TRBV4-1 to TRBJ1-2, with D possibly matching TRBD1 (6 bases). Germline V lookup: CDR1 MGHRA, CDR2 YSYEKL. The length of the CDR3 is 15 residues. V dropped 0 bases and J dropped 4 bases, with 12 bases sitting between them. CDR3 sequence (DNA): TGCGCCAGCAGCCAAGATGCACAGGGATTCTATGGCTACACCTTC. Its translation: CASSQDAQGFYGYTF.

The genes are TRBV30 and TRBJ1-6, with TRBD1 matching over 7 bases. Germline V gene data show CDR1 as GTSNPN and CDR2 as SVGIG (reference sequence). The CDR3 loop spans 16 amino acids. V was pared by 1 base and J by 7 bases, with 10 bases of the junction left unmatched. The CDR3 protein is CAWSASLGQRNSPLHF. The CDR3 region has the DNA TGTGCCTGGAGTGCCAGCCTGGGACAGCGAAATTCACCCCTCCACTTT.

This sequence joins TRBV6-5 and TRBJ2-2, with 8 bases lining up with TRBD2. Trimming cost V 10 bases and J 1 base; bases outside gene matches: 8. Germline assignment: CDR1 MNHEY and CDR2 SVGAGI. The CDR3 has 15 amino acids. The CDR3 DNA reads TGTGCCACCACCTCCGGGGGGGGGAACACCGGGGAGCTGTTTTTT. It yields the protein CATTSGGGNTGELFF.

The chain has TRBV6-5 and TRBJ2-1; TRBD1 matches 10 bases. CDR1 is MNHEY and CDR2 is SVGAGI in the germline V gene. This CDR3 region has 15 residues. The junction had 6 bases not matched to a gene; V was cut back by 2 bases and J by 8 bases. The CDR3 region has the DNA TGTGCCAGCAGTTACGGGACAGGGGCGTCCTATGAGCAGTTCTTC. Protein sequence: CASSYGTGASYEQFF.

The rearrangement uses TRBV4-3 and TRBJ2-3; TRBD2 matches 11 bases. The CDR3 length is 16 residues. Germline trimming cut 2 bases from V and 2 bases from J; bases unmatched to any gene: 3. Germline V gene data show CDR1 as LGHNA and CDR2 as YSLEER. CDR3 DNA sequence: TGCGCCAGCAGCCAACTAGCGGGGGGACCCACAGATACGCAGTATTTT. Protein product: CASSQLAGGPTDTQYF.

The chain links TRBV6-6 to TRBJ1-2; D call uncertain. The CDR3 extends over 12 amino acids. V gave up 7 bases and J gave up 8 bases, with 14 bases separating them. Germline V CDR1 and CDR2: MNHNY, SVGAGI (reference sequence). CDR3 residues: CASTSLGKGYTF. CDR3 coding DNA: TGTGCCAGCACCTCCCTCGGGAAAGGCTACACCTTC.

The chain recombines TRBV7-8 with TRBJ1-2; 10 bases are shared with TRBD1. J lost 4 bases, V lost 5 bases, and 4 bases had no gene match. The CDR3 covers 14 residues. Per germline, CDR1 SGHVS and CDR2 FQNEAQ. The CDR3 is CASSGTGASYGYTF. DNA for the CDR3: TGTGCCAGCAGCGGGACAGGGGCGAGCTATGGCTACACCTTC.

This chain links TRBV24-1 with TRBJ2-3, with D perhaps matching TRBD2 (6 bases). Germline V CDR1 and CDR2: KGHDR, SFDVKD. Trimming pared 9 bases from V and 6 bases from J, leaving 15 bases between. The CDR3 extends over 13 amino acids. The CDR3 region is CATRDWGADTQYF. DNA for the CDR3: TGTGCCACCCGGGACTGGGGTGCTGATACGCAGTATTTT.

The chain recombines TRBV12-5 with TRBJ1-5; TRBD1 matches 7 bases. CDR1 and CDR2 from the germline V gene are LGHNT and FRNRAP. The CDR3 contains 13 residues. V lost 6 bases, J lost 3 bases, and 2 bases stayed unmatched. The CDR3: CASGGQLNQPQHF. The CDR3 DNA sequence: TGTGCTAGTGGGGGACAGCTCAATCAGCCCCAGCATTTT.

The CDR3 sequence: CASSLDAGSTTDTQYF. In DNA, the CDR3 is TGTGCCAGCAGCTTAGATGCGGGGTCTACCACAGATACGCAGTATTTT. This chain connects TRBV7-2 to TRBJ2-3, with a possible D match to TRBD2 (6 bases). This CDR3 spans 16 amino acids. The germline CDR1 and CDR2 sequences are SGHTA and FQGNSA. Trimming took 1 base from V and 2 from J, leaving 13 bases between them.

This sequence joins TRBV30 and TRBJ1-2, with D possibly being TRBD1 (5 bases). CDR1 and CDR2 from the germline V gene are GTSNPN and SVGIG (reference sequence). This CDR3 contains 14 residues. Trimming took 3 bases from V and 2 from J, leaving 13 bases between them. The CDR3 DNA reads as TGTGCCTGGAGCGGGACTGAAACGAACTATGGCTACACCTTC. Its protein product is CAWSGTETNYGYTF.

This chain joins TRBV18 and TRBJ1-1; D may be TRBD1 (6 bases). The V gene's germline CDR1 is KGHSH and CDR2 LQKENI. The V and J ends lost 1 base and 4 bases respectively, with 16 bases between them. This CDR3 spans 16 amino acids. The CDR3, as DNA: TGTGCCAGCTCACCACTAACAGGGTTCGACGGCACTGAAGCTTTCTTT. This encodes CASSPLTGFDGTEAFF.

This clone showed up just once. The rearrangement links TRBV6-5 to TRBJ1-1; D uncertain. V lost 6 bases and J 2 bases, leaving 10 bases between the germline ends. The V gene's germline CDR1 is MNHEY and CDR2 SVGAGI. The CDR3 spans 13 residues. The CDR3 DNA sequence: TGTGCCAGCAGCTTACAGCAAAACACTGAAGCTTTCTTT. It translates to CASSLQQNTEAFF.

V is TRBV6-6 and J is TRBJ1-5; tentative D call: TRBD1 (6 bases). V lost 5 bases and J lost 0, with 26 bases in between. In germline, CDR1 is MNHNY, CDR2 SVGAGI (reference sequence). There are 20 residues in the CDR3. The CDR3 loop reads CASSPFRQDLLGISNQPQHF. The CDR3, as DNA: TGTGCCAGCAGTCCTTTTAGACAGGATTTATTGGGGATTAGCAATCAGCCCCAGCATTTT.

The CDR3 bases are TGTGCCAGCAGCGACAGGGAACAGCCCCAGCATTTT. Translating gives CASSDREQPQHF. This rearrangement joins TRBV12-3 or TRBV12-4 to TRBJ1-5, with 7 bases matching TRBD1. V dropped 6 bases and J dropped 7; count of bases not matched to a gene: 3. The length of the CDR3 is 12 residues.

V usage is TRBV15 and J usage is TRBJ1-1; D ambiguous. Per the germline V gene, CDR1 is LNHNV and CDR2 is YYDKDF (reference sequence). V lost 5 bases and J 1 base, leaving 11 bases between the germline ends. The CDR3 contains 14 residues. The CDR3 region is CATSFAGSNTEAFF. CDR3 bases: TGTGCCACCAGCTTCGCAGGTTCGAACACTGAAGCTTTCTTT.

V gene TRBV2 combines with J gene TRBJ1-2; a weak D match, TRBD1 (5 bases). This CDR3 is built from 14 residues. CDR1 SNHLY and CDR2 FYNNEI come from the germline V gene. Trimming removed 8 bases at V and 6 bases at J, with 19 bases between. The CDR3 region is CASATLQGGNGYTF. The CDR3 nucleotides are TGTGCCAGCGCAACCTTGCAGGGCGGGAATGGCTACACCTTC. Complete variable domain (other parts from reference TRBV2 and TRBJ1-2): EPEVTQTPSHQVTQMGQEVILRCVPISNHLYFYWYRQILGQKVEFLVSFYNNEISEKSEIFDDQFSVERPDGSNFTLKIRSTKLEDSAMYFCASATLQGGNGYTFGSGTRLTVV.

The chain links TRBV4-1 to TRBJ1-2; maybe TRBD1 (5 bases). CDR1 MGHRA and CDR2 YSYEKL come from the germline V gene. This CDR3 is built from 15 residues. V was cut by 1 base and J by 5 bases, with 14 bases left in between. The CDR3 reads CASSQGDSGGYGYTF. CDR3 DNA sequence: TGCGCCAGCAGCCAAGGGGACTCGGGTGGGTATGGCTACACCTTC.